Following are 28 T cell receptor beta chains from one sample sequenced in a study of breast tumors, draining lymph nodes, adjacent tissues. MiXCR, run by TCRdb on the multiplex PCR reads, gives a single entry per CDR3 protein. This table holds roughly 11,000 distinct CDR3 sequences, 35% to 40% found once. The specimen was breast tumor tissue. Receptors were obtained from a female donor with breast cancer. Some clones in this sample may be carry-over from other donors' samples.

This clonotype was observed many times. CDR3 loop: CSARDGRINEKLFF. DNA for the CDR3: TGCAGTGCTAGAGATGGGCGGATTAATGAAAAACTGTTTTTT. This chain links TRBV20-1 with TRBJ1-4; D remains unclear. Germline V lookup: CDR1 DFQATT, CDR2 SNEGSKA (reference sequence). V was shortened by 0 bases and J by 4 bases, with 9 bases between the two germline ends. This CDR3 region has 14 residues.

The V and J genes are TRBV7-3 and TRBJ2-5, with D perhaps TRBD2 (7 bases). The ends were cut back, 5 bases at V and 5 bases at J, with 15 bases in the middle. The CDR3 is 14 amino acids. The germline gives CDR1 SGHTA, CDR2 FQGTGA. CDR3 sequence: CASSGGGRIETQYF. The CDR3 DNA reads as TGTGCCAGCAGCGGGGGGGGGCGGATTGAGACCCAGTACTTC.

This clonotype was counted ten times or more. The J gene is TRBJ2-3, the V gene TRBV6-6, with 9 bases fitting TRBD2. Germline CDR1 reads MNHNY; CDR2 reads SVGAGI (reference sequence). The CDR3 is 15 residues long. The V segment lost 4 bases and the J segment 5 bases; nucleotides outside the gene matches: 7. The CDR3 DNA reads TGTGCCAGCAGTTTTGCGGCGGGGGGGCGAGATACGCAGTATTTT. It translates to CASSFAAGGRDTQYF.

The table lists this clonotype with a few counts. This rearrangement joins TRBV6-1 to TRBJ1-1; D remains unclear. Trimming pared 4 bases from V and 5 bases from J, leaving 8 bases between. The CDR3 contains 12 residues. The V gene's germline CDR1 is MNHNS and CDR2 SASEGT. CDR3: CASSATLTEAFF. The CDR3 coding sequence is TGTGCCAGCAGTGCGACCCTTACTGAAGCTTTCTTT.

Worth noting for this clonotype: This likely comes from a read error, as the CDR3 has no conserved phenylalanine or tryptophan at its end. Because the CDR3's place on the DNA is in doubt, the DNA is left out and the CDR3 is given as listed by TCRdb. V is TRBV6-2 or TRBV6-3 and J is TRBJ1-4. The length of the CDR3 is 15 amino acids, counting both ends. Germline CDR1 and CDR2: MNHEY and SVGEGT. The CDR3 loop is CASSYSTATNEKPFL.

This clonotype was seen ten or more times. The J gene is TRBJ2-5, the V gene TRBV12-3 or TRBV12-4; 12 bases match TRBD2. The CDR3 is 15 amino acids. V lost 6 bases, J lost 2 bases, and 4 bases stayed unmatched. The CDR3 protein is CASRRTSGTQETQYF. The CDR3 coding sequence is TGTGCCAGCAGACGGACTAGCGGGACACAAGAGACCCAGTACTTC.

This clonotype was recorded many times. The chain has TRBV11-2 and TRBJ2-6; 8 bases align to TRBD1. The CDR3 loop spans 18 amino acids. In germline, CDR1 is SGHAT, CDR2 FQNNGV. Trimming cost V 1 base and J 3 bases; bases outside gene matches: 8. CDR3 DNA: TGTGCCAGCAGCTTAGTCTCCAGGGGGCAATTTGGGGCCAACGTCCTGACTTTC. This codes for CASSLVSRGQFGANVLTF.

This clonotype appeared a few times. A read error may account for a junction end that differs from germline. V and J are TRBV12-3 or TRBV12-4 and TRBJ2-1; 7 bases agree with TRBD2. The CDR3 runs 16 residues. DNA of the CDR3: TGTGTCAGCAGTTTAAGGTCTCGCGGGGGAGACAATGAGCAGTTCTTC. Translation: CVSSLRSRGGDNEQFF.

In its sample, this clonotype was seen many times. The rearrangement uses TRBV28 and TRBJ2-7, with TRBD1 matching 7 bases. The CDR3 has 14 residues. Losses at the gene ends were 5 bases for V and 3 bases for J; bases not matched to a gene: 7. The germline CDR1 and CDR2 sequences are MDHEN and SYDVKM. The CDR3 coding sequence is TGTGCCAGCAGTGGACAGGTGACCATCTACGAGCAGTACTTC. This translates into CASSGQVTIYEQYF.

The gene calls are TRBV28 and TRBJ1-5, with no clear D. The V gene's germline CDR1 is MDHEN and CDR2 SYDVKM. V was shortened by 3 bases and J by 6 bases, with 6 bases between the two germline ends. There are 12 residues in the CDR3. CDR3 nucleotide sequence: TGTGCCAGCAGTTTTATCAGTCAGCCCCAGCATTTT. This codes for CASSFISQPQHF.

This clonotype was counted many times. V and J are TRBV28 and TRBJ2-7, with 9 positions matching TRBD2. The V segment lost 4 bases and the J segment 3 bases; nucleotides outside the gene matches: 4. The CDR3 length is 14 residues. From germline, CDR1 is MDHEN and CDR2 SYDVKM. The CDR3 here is CASSSLAGVYEQYF. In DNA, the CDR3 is TGTGCCAGCAGTTCTTTAGCGGGAGTCTACGAGCAGTACTTC.

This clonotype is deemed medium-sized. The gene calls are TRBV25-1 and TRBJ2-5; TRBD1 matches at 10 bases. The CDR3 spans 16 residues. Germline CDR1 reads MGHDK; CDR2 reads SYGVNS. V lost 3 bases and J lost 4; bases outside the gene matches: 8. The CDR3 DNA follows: TGTGCCAGCAGTGACGTGGGGACAGGGGCGAGAGAGACCCAGTACTTC. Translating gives CASSDVGTGARETQYF.

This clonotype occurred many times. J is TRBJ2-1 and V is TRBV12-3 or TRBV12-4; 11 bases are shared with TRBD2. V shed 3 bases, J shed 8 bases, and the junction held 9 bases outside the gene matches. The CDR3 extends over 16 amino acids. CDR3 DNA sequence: TGTGCCAGCAGTTTCAGACTAGCGGGGAGTATCGATGAGCAGTTCTTC. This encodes CASSFRLAGSIDEQFF.

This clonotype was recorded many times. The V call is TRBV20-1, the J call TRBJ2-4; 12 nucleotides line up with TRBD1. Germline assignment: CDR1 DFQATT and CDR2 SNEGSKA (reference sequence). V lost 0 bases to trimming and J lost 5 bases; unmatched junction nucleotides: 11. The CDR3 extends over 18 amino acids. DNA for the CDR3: TGCAGTGCTAGAGATCGGGGGACAGGGGGCCTCGGGGAAAACATTCAGTACTTC. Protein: CSARDRGTGGLGENIQYF.

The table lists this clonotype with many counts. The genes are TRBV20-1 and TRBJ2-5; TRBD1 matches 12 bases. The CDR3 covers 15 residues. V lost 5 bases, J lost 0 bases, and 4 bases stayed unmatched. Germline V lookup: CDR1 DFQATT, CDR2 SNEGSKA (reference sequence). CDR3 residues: CSASGTGGYQETQYF. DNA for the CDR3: TGCAGTGCTTCCGGGACAGGGGGCTACCAAGAGACCCAGTACTTC.

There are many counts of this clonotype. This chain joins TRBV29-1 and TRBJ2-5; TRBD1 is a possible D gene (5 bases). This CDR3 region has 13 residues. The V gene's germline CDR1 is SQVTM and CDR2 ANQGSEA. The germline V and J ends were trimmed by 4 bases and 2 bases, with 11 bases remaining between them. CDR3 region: CSVVRQPQETQYF. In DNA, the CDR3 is TGCAGCGTTGTCCGACAGCCACAAGAGACCCAGTACTTC.

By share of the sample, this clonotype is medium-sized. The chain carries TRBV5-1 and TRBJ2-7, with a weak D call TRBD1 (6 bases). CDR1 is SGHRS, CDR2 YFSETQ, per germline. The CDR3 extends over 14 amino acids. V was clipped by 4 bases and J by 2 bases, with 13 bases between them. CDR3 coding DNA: TGCGCCAGCAGCGTTGTGGGACATACCTACGAGCAGTACTTC. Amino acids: CASSVVGHTYEQYF.

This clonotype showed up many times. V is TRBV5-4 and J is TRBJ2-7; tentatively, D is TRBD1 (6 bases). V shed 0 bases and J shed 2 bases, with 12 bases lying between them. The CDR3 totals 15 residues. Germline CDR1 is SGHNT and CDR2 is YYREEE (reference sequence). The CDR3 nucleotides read TGTGCCAGCAGCTTGGGGGGGACATCCACCTACGAGCAGTACTTC. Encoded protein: CASSLGGTSTYEQYF.

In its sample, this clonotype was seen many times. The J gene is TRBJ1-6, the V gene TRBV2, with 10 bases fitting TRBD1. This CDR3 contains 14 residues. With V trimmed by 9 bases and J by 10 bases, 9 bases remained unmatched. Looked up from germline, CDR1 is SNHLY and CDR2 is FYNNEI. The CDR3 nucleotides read TGTGCCAGTAGTCGGGACAGGGGTTCATCACCCCTCCACTTT. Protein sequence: CASSRDRGSSPLHF.

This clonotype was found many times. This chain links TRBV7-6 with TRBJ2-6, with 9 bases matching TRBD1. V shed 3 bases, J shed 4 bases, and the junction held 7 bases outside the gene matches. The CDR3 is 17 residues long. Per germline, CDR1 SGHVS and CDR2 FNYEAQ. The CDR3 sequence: CASSLEQGAGGANVLTF. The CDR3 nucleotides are TGTGCCAGCAGCTTGGAACAGGGGGCCGGAGGGGCCAACGTCCTGACTTTC.

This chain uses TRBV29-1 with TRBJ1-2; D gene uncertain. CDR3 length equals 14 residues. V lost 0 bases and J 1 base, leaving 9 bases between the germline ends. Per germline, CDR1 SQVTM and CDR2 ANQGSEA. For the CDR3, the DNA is TGCAGCGTTGAAGAGATAACAGATAACTATGGCTACACCTTC. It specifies CSVEEITDNYGYTF.

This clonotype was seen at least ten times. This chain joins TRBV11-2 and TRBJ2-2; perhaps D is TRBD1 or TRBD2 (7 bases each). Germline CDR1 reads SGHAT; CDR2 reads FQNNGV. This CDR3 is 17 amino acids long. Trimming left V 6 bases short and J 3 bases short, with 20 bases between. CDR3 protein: CASRPRGGRGDTGELFF. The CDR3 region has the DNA TGTGCCAGCAGGCCCAGGGGGGGCAGGGGAGACACCGGGGAGCTGTTTTTT.

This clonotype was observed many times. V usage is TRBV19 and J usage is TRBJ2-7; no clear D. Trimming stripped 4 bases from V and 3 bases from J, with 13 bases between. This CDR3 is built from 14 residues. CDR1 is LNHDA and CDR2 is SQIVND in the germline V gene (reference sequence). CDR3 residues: CASSSLSRNYEQYF. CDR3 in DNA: TGTGCCAGTAGTAGTTTATCCCGGAACTACGAGCAGTACTTC.

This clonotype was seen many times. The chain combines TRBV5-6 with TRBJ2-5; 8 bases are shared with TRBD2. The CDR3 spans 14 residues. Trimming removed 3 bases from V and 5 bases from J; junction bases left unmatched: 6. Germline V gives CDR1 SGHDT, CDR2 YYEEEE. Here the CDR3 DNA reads TGTGCCAGCAGCTCACGCGGGGGGCTGGAGACCCAGTACTTC. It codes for CASSSRGGLETQYF.

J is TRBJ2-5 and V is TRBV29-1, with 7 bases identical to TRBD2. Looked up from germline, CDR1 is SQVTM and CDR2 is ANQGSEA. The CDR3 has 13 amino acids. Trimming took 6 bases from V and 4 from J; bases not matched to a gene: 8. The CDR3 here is CSVDGGRIETQYF. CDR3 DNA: TGCAGCGTAGATGGCGGGAGAATAGAGACCCAGTACTTC. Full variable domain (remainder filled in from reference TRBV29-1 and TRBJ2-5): SAVISQKPSRDICQRGTSLTIQCQVDSQVTMMFWYRQQPGQSLTLIATANQGSEATYESGFVIDKFPISRPNLTFSTLTVSNMSPEDSSIYLCSVDGGRIETQYFGPGTRLLVL.

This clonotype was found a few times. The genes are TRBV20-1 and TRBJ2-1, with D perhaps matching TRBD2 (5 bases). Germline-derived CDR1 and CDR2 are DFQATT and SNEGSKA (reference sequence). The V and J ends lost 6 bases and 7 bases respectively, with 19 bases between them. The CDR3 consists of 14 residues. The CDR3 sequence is CSALGLALQNEQFF. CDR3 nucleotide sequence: TGCAGTGCCCTTGGCCTAGCTCTACAGAATGAGCAGTTCTTC.

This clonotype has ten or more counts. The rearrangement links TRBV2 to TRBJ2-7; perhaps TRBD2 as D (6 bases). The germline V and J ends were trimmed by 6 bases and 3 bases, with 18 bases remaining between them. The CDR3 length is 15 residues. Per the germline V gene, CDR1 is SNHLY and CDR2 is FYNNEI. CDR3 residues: CASRTPLAFNYEQYF. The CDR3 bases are TGTGCCAGCAGAACCCCCCTAGCGTTTAACTACGAGCAGTACTTC.

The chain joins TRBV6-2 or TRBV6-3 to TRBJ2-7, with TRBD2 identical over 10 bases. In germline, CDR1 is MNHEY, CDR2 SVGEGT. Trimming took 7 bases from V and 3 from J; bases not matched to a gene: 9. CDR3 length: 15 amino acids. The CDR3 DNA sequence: TGTGCCAGCACCCCACGAGGACTAGCGGACTACGAGCAGTACTTC. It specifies CASTPRGLADYEQYF.